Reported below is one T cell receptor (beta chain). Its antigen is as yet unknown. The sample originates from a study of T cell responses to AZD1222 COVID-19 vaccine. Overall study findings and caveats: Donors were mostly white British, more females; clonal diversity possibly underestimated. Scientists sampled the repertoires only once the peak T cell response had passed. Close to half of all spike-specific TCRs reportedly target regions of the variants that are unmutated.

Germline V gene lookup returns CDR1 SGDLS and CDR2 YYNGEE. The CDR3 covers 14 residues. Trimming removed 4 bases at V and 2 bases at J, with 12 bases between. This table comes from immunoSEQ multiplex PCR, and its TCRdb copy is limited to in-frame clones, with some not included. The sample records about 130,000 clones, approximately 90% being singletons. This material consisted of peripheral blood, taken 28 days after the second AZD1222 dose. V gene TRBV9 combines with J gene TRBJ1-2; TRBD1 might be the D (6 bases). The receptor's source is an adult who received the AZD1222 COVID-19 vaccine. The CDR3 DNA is TGTGCCAGCAGCACTACAGGGTCCAACTATGGCTACACCTTC. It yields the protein CASSTTGSNYGYTF.